Following are 23 T cell receptor beta chains from one sample sequenced in a study of blood T cells in healthy people across ages. Next came a second PCR, run for about 7 to 12 cycles, which used a sample-barcoded 5' primer along with a J-beta primer mix. Via MiXCR, TCRdb re-called the 5' RACE reads, giving one row per CDR3 protein. The data hold about 1.1 million distinct CDR3 sequences, with about two fifths observed a single time. Sequenced: blood. The receptors were gathered from a man between 18 and 29 years old in good health.

As concerns this clonotype: This may come from a read error, since a much larger clone is one base off. The chain recombines TRBV11-1 with TRBJ2-5; tentatively, D is TRBD1 (6 bases). Germline V gene lookup returns CDR1 SGHAT and CDR2 FQDESV (reference sequence). This CDR3 is built from 13 residues. The V and J ends lost 5 bases and 11 bases respectively, with 18 bases between them. In DNA, the CDR3 is TGTGCCAGCAGCCCCAGCAGGGACAATGAGCAGTACTTC. As protein: CASSPSRDNEQYF.

The gene calls are TRBV5-6 and TRBJ2-7; 10 bases are a match to TRBD2. Germline V gene data show CDR1 as SGHDT and CDR2 as YYEEEE. This CDR3 is built from 16 residues. V shed 4 bases and J 7 bases; nucleotides not matched to a gene: 14. CDR3 amino acids: CASSAMTSGPYNEQYF. The CDR3 DNA sequence: TGTGCCAGCAGCGCCATGACTAGCGGGCCGTACAATGAGCAGTACTTC.

This rearrangement joins TRBV21-1 to TRBJ2-7; TRBD1, the D gene given by the table, was not confirmed from the DNA. TRBV21-1 is labeled a pseudogene. The CDR3 covers 15 residues. For the CDR3, the DNA is TGTGCCAGCAGCCCCCCGGACAGGACACTCTACGAGCAGTACTTC. Its protein product is CASSPPDRTLYEQYF.

About this clonotype: A clone one base away is much larger, so this may be a read error. CDR3 sequence (DNA): TGTGCCAGCAGTTCAAGGGAGGCATCAGCTAACCATGGCTACACCTTC. Its protein product is CASSSREASANHGYTF. J is TRBJ1-2 and V is TRBV12-3 or TRBV12-4; D is unclear. The CDR3 is made up of 16 amino acids.

The rearrangement uses TRBV12-3 or TRBV12-4 and TRBJ1-1; 7 nucleotides match TRBD1. CDR3 size: 14 residues. The V segment lost 3 bases and the J segment 6 bases; nucleotides outside the gene matches: 7. The CDR3 DNA follows: TGTGCCAGCAGTTTGAGGAGGGGGCACGCTGAAGCTTTCTTT. Protein sequence: CASSLRRGHAEAFF.

This chain connects TRBV7-2 to TRBJ1-5, with a possible D match to TRBD1 (5 bases). Germline V CDR1 and CDR2: SGHTA, FQGNSA. CDR3 length: 16 residues. Trimming pared 1 base from V and 5 bases from J, leaving 15 bases between. The CDR3 DNA reads as TGTGCCAGCAGCTTAGACGGGGGGGGGGGACATCAGCCCCAGCATTTT. The encoded protein is CASSLDGGGGHQPQHF.

The chain is built from TRBV2 and TRBJ1-2; 8 nucleotides match TRBD1. V lost 2 bases to trimming and J lost 5 bases; unmatched junction nucleotides: 7. CDR1 is SNHLY, CDR2 FYNNEI, per germline. The CDR3 extends over 15 amino acids. As DNA, the CDR3 is TGTGCCAGCAGTGAACAGGGGGCCGGCCCTTATGGCTACACCTTC. Protein: CASSEQGAGPYGYTF. The full variable domain, completed using reference TRBV2 and TRBJ1-2, is EPEVTQTPSHQVTQMGQEVILRCVPISNHLYFYWYRQILGQKVEFLVSFYNNEISEKSEIFDDQFSVERPDGSNFTLKIRSTKLEDSAMYFCASSEQGAGPYGYTFGSGTRLTVV.

This clonotype was observed a single time. The chain combines TRBV5-5 with TRBJ2-5; the match to TRBD1 covers 7 bases. This CDR3 has 13 residues. The V segment lost 7 bases and the J segment 9 bases; nucleotides outside the gene matches: 12. Germline-derived CDR1 and CDR2 are SGHKS and YYEKEE (reference sequence). CDR3 in amino acids: CASGQDIKRSQYF. DNA for the CDR3: TGTGCCAGCGGACAGGACATCAAGAGATCCCAGTACTTC.

This clonotype was counted between two and nine times. V is TRBV6-2 or TRBV6-3 and J is TRBJ2-7; unclear D gene. Trimming removed 2 bases at V and 2 bases at J, with 7 bases between. Per the germline V gene, CDR1 is MNHEY and CDR2 is SVGEGT. This CDR3 has 13 amino acids. The CDR3 DNA sequence: TGTGCCAGCAGTTACGGTCCAGCCTACGAGCAGTACTTC. Protein sequence: CASSYGPAYEQYF.

The V gene is TRBV4-3, the J gene TRBJ1-5; D unclear. V lost 0 bases and J 2 bases, leaving 8 bases between the germline ends. CDR3 size: 15 residues. CDR1 and CDR2 from the germline V gene are LGHNA and YSLEER. The CDR3 bases are TGCGCCAGCAGCCAAGATACCACAGGCAATCAGCCCCAGCATTTT. This gives the protein CASSQDTTGNQPQHF.

This clonotype was picked up one time. Since a much larger clone is just one base distant, this may be a read error. The chain combines TRBV5-1 with TRBJ2-7; D not certain. The germline V and J ends were trimmed by 1 base and 0 bases, with 8 bases remaining between them. The CDR3 has 14 residues. From germline, CDR1 is SGHRS and CDR2 YFSETQ. CDR3: CASSLHGSSYEQYF. The CDR3 coding sequence is TGCGCCAGCAGCTTGCACGGGTCCTCCTACGAGCAGTACTTC.

The chain employs TRBV12-3 or TRBV12-4 and TRBJ1-2; D call uncertain. The CDR3 is 11 residues long. Trimming took 8 bases from V and 4 from J, leaving 8 bases between them. DNA for the CDR3: TGTGCCAGCGGCTCCATCTATGGCTACACCTTC. Its translation: CASGSIYGYTF.

The genes are TRBV6-6 and TRBJ1-1; D is undetermined. Germline CDR1 is MNHNY and CDR2 is SVGAGI (reference sequence). V lost 5 bases and J lost 1, with 14 bases in between. The CDR3 sequence is 15 residues long. CDR3 coding DNA: TGTGCCAGCAGTCCCGGGTCAAACCAGAACACTGAAGCTTTCTTT. Its protein product is CASSPGSNQNTEAFF.

This clonotype was seen a few times. The chain is built from TRBV2 and TRBJ2-3; TRBD2 matches at 10 bases. Germline loops: CDR1 SNHLY, CDR2 FYNNEI. The CDR3 sequence is 19 residues long. Trimming removed 2 bases from V and 0 bases from J; junction bases left unmatched: 11. The CDR3 here is CASSEFLAGVKTSTDTQYF. The CDR3, as DNA: TGTGCCAGCAGTGAATTCCTAGCGGGGGTAAAAACTAGCACAGATACGCAGTATTTT.

The V call is TRBV2, the J call TRBJ1-2; no clear D gene. In germline, CDR1 is SNHLY, CDR2 FYNNEI. V was clipped by 1 base and J by 4 bases, with 10 bases between them. The CDR3 consists of 14 residues. This chain's CDR3 is CASSEVRSSYGYTF. Here the CDR3 DNA reads TGTGCCAGCAGTGAAGTCCGGAGCTCCTATGGCTACACCTTC.

The CDR3 DNA reads as TGCAGTGCTAGAGTTGTAGCGGGGGTGACAGATACGCAGTATTTT. Its protein product is CSARVVAGVTDTQYF. The rearrangement uses TRBV20-1 and TRBJ2-3; 9 positions agree with TRBD2. CDR1 is DFQATT and CDR2 is SNEGSKA in the germline V gene (reference sequence). The CDR3 totals 15 residues. The J segment lost 3 bases and the V segment lost 1 base, leaving 5 bases of the junction unmatched.

The V gene is TRBV20-1, the J gene TRBJ2-1; TRBD2 matches at 15 bases. V was pared by 3 bases and J by 4 bases, with 16 bases of the junction left unmatched. This CDR3 has 20 residues. Germline CDR1 is DFQATT and CDR2 is SNEGSKA (reference sequence). In DNA form, the CDR3 reads TGCAGTGCTAGGAGGCTTGGGACTAGCGGGGGGTCTACCTTATACAATGAGCAGTTCTTC. Protein: CSARRLGTSGGSTLYNEQFF.

Comments on this clonotype: One end of the junction fails to match germline, which may point to a read error. The chain is built from TRBV7-2 and TRBJ2-6; D not certain. Germline V gives CDR1 SGHTA, CDR2 FQGNSA. The CDR3 length is 13 residues. This chain's CDR3 is CASSFSGTNVLTF. In DNA form, the CDR3 reads TGTGCCAGCAGCTTTTCTGGGACCAACGTCCTGACTTTC. Filled out from reference TRBV7-2 and TRBJ2-6, the complete variable domain reads GAGVSQSPSNKVTEKGKDVELRCDPISGHTALYWYRQSLGQGLEFLIYFQGNSAPDKSGLPSDRFSAERTGGSVSTLTIQRTQQEDSAVYLCASSFSGTNVLTFGAGSRLTVL.

This sequence joins TRBV12-3 or TRBV12-4 and TRBJ1-5; D gene ambiguous. This CDR3 is built from 16 residues. With 3 bases removed from V and 0 bases from J, the gap between germline ends came to 12 bases. CDR3 residues: CASSLLGSHSNQPQHF. The CDR3 region has the DNA TGTGCCAGCAGTTTGCTAGGCAGTCATAGCAATCAGCCCCAGCATTTT.

The genes are TRBV29-1 and TRBJ2-1, with TRBD2 matching 10 bases. V shed 2 bases, J shed 6 bases, and the junction held 7 bases outside the gene matches. The length of the CDR3 is 15 residues. Germline V gene data show CDR1 as SQVTM and CDR2 as ANQGSEA. The CDR3 here is CSVEPQRGGPNEQFF. The DNA of the CDR3 is TGCAGCGTTGAACCCCAGCGGGGGGGCCCCAATGAGCAGTTCTTC.

This sequence joins TRBV7-8 and TRBJ1-1; D remains unclear. CDR3 length equals 14 residues. The V end lost 2 bases, the J end lost 1 base, and 8 bases lay between the germline ends. Germline V gives CDR1 SGHVS, CDR2 FQNEAQ. This chain's CDR3 is CASSLYERNTEAFF. In DNA, the CDR3 is TGTGCCAGCAGCTTATACGAGCGGAACACTGAAGCTTTCTTT. The full variable domain, with the rest looked up from reference TRBV7-8 and TRBJ1-1, is GAGVSQSPRYKVAKRGQDVALRCDPISGHVSLFWYQQALGQGPEFLTYFQNEAQLDKSGLPSDRFFAERPEGSVSTLKIQRTQQEDSAVYLCASSLYERNTEAFFGQGTRLTVV.

The chain is built from TRBV7-3 and TRBJ1-5, with D possibly TRBD1 on 5 matching bases. Germline CDR1 is SGHTA and CDR2 is FQGTGA. V was trimmed by 5 bases and J by 7 bases, leaving 18 bases between them. This CDR3 spans 15 amino acids. The CDR3 DNA sequence: TGTGCCAGCAGCCCAGGGCCATTGGCGGGGCAGCCCCAGCATTTT. Its translation is CASSPGPLAGQPQHF.

V and J are TRBV5-1 and TRBJ1-2; D perhaps matches TRBD1 (6 bases). The CDR3 totals 15 residues. Germline V CDR1 and CDR2: SGHRS, YFSETQ. Trimming cost V 3 bases and J 4 bases, with 16 bases left between them. CDR3 residues: CASSSGGAYRYGYTF. CDR3 nucleotide sequence: TGCGCCAGCAGCTCGGGGGGGGCTTATCGCTATGGCTACACCTTC.